Listed here is a single T cell receptor beta chain. Its antigen target is currently unknown. Per-base qualities were not stored, and no clone one base away is much larger. These data come from a study of T cells in Graves' hyperthyroidism and ophthalmopathy (dated by TCRdb to between 2018 and 2021). The study in broad terms: Peripheral blood was sampled at the time of initial diagnosis, prior to any treatment. A discovery cohort of approximately 97 patients, fewer than 50 with Graves' ophthalmopathy and approximately 55 with stable Graves' hyperthyroidism, was used to find distinguishing TCR V-J signatures. Whether ophthalmopathy could be predicted prospectively was tested in an independent validation cohort made up of 18 hyperthyroidism patients plus 17 patients who later progressed to ophthalmopathy. The 100 discovery patients were randomly divided into training and test sets at a 7:3 ratio. The study also compared thyroid tissue and blood T-cell repertoires from roughly six Graves' hyperthyroidism patients. After sampling, hyperthyroidism patients received methimazole starting at 30 mg daily, and ophthalmopathy patients received high-dose intravenous methylprednisolone. The paper reports TCR Vbeta CDR3 sequencing of some 140 peripheral blood samples: around 41 ophthalmopathy, fewer than 80 hyperthyroidism and about 17 progressor patients. The paper's findings and limits, for the study overall: No statistical method was used to set the sample size in advance, and investigators knew the group allocation. Most expanded thyroid clonotypes (frequency above 0.001) were also found in blood, which suggests that blood repertoires may mirror thyroid immune responses. A model built on a 13 V-J signature distinguished ophthalmopathy from stable hyperthyroidism, reaching about 89% sensitivity and under 84% specificity in cross-validation and 80%/75% in testing. In validation, progression to ophthalmopathy was predicted by the model with 70.59% sensitivity and 72.22% specificity, a median of 6.5 months before onset.

Amplification of TCR beta CDR3 regions was carried out from RNA transcripts. The TCR CDR3 was subjected to a first round of RT-PCR using the HTBI primer set and the Qiagen OneStep RT-PCR kit. Libraries were constructed in a second round of multiplex PCR, after which size selection and purification were carried out. Libraries were sequenced paired-end with 100 bp reads on an Illumina HiSeq2000. As for the authors' bioinformatics: SOAPnuke was used to process the raw data, removing reads that contained adapters or uncalled bases, had a mean Phred below 15, or lacked an exact match to the constant primer or identifier. High-quality paired reads were merged with COPE v1.2.5, and unique nucleotide sequences were defined as clonotypes. MiTCR v1.1 was used to align the clonotypes against IMGT TRBV, TRBD and TRBJ reference segments. The analysis was restricted to V-J combinations with a frequency above 0.0001, which together covered 99% to 99.2% of the repertoires. The TCS score was defined as F50 (clonal expansion) divided by E x V (chaos), with BLOSUM62-based TCRdist calculated between CDR3 peptides within each V-J. Welch's t-statistics and random forest reduced fewer than 600 V-J features to roughly 13, which were used in a naive Bayes classifier (R e1071). Thyroid-blood repertoire similarity was quantified with the Morisita-Horn index. The public reads were run again by TCRdb, first through fastp at Q25 and then through MiXCR, and only productive beta chains were kept. Each CDR3 protein gets just one entry, which takes the most common genes and DNA from the rows behind it. TCRdb, not the original authors, processed these V and J calls. This sample is represented by 600,000 to 700,000 distinct CDR3 sequences; roughly 15% of them were singletons. Jointly, the top ten make up around 4% of the sample.

Moderately to severely active disease, a Clinical Activity Score of at least 3, a NOSPECS grade of at least 4, and a duration under 3 months were present in ophthalmopathy patients. Patients with uncontrolled infections, other autoimmune diseases, pregnancy or lactation were excluded. Diagnoses relied on clinical symptoms, serum thyroxine and TRAb, thyroid ultrasound and orbital computed tomography. Ficoll-Paque density gradient centrifugation was used to isolate PBMCs from around 9.1 ml of fresh peripheral blood. Trizol reagent was used to extract total RNA, and RNA quality was then checked on an Agilent 2100 Bioanalyzer. This sequence was found in a woman aged 40 to 55 with Graves' ophthalmopathy. The source material was blood.

The CDR3 is CASSQESGNTGELFF. The DNA reads TGCGCCAGCAGCCAAGAGTCAGGGAACACCGGGGAGCTGTTTTTT. The sequence links TRBV4-3 to TRBJ2-2; the D gene cannot be resolved reliably. Trimming takes 0 bases from V and 1 base from J, and the germline ends sit 6 bases apart. The germline V gene gives CDR1 as LGHNA and CDR2 as YSLEER. The CDR3 sequence holds 15 residues, the cysteine and phenylalanine included. Only the CDR3 region is kept as DNA, spanning 45 bases read in frame from base 1.